Listed below are T cell receptor beta chains from one sample, sequenced in a study of cytomegalovirus exposure and HLA in healthy donors. Profiled with immunoSEQ multiplex PCR; TCRdb holds only in-frame clones, not every one. The sample shows 150,000 or so clones, 71% of them seen only once. Sequencing was carried out using PBMCs. All receptors derive from a girl between 10 and 17 years old in good health and CMV-seronegative. The CDR3 runs from the conserved cysteine through the conserved F or W. The D gene is left open where the match is weak. Rows may omit the clone size; those that give it use once, few, many or a size class.

d_call | clone_size | j_call | v_call | cdr3_aa | cdr3_nt
TRBD1 | - | TRBJ1-3 | TRBV5-1 | CASSLARGQDSSGGTIYF | TGCGCCAGCAGCTTGGCCCGGGGACAGGACTCCTCTGGGGGCACCATATATTTT
- | - | TRBJ1-6 | TRBV6-5 | CASSYPSSPLHF | TGTGCCAGCAGTTACCCCTCTTCGCCCCTCCACTTT
- | - | TRBJ2-2 | TRBV10-1 | CASSAYTAGELFF | TGCGCCAGCAGTGCTTACACCGCCGGGGAGCTGTTTTTT
- | - | TRBJ2-7 | TRBV2 | CASRSGQKTYEQYF | TGTGCCAGCCGATCAGGACAGAAAACCTACGAGCAGTACTTC
- | - | TRBJ1-2 | TRBV5-1 | CASSLGLEYGYTF | TGCGCCAGCAGCCTAGGACTGGAATATGGCTACACCTTC
- | - | TRBJ1-6 | TRBV30 | CASSQGLGAPLHF | TGTGCCTCGAGCCAGGGACTTGGAGCACCCCTCCACTTT
- | - | TRBJ1-2 | TRBV6-1 | CASSPTGPPRYTF | TGTGCCAGCAGTCCGACAGGACCCCCTCGGTACACCTTC
- | once | TRBJ1-5 | TRBV2 | CASIGGAGKRNQPQHF | TGTGCCAGCATCGGGGGGGCAGGGAAGCGCAATCAGCCCCAGCATTTT
- | - | TRBJ1-2 | TRBV21-1 | CASSKRRGGLRYTF | TGTGCCAGCAGCAAACGGAGAGGCGGTCTGCGCTACACCTTC
TRBD2 | - | TRBJ2-5 | TRBV19 | CASSATSGGETQYF | TGTGCCAGTAGTGCGACTAGCGGGGGCGAGACCCAGTACTTC
- | - | TRBJ2-7 | TRBV5-1 | CASSLAGGTYEQYF | TGCGCCAGCAGCTTGGCGGGGGGCACGTACGAGCAGTACTTC
TRBD2 | - | TRBJ2-1 | TRBV7-2 | CASSLVLAGGPDEQFF | TGTGCCAGCAGCTTAGTACTCGCGGGGGGGCCCGACGAGCAGTTCTTC
- | - | TRBJ2-7 | TRBV29-1 | CSVMTDSYEQYF | TGCAGCGTTATGACAGATAGCTACGAGCAGTACTTC
- | - | TRBJ2-5 | TRBV28 | CASNLQGGETQYF | TGTGCCAGCAATCTGCAGGGAGGAGAGACCCAGTACTTC
- | - | TRBJ1-1 | TRBV6-5 | CASSRGSHTEAFF | TGTGCCAGCAGTAGGGGGTCCCACACTGAAGCTTTCTTT
- | few | TRBJ1-2 | TRBV29-1 | CSVESGLSGRNGYTF | TGCAGCGTTGAATCGGGACTCTCGGGTCGGAATGGCTACACCTTC
TRBD2 | - | TRBJ2-1 | TRBV5-1 | CASSLAPSGGGNEQFF | TGCGCCAGCAGCTTGGCCCCTAGCGGGGGGGGCAATGAGCAGTTCTTC
TRBD1 | - | TRBJ1-2 | TRBV30 | CAWSSGSAGGAGGYTF | TGTGCCTGGAGTTCGGGATCGGCAGGGGGCGCGGGGGGCTACACCTTC
- | - | TRBJ1-3 | TRBV5-1 | CASCPVSGNTIYF | TGCGCCAGCTGTCCGGTCTCTGGAAACACCATATATTTT
- | once | TRBJ2-7 | TRBV5-1 | CASSLAEERGGFPVQYF | TGCGCCAGCAGCTTGGCCGAAGAGAGAGGGGGTTTCCCCGTGCAGTACTTC
- | - | TRBJ2-5 | TRBV28 | CASSFDRTESQTQYF | TGTGCCAGCAGTTTTGATAGGACAGAGAGCCAGACCCAGTACTTC
TRBD1 | - | TRBJ2-1 | TRBV27 | CASSLWTGSEQFF | TGTGCCAGCAGTTTATGGACAGGGAGTGAGCAGTTCTTC
TRBD1 | - | TRBJ2-7 | TRBV5-1 | CASSTGGTGSYEQYF | TGCGCCAGCAGCACCGGAGGGACAGGGTCCTACGAGCAGTACTTC
TRBD1 | - | TRBJ1-5 | TRBV5-6 | CASSLGQGGLGPQHF | TGTGCCAGCAGCCTCGGACAGGGAGGATTGGGGCCCCAGCATTTT
- | - | TRBJ1-1 | TRBV6-6 | CASSVYREGLGEAFF | TGTGCCAGCAGTGTATACAGGGAGGGGCTTGGGGAAGCTTTCTTT
- | few | TRBJ1-6 | TRBV19 | CASEGGSYNSPLHF | TGTGCCTCTGAGGGAGGGTCCTATAATTCACCCCTCCACTTT
- | - | TRBJ1-2 | TRBV7-2 | CASRRTGSDYGYTF | TGTGCCAGCAGACGTACAGGGTCCGACTATGGCTACACCTTC
- | few | TRBJ1-5 | TRBV15 | CATTMAFTGKGQPQHF | TGTGCCACCACCATGGCCTTTACGGGAAAAGGTCAGCCCCAGCATTTT
- | - | TRBJ2-7 | TRBV30 | CAWSSETPYEQYF | TGTGCCTGGAGCTCCGAGACACCCTACGAGCAGTACTTC
- | - | TRBJ1-1 | TRBV13 | CASSGATGNTEAFF | TGTGCCAGCAGCGGGGCGACGGGTAACACTGAAGCTTTCTTT
TRBD1 | - | TRBJ1-4 | TRBV7-8 | CASSLAAGTVDEKLFF | TGTGCCAGCAGCTTAGCTGCCGGGACAGTAGATGAAAAACTGTTTTTT
- | - | TRBJ1-5 | TRBV4-2 | CASSQDNSYHQPQHF | TGTGCCAGCAGCCAAGATAACAGTTATCATCAGCCCCAGCATTTT
- | once | TRBJ2-7 | TRBV30 | CAWSDESKTVSYEQYF | TGTGCCTGGAGTGATGAATCTAAGACAGTTTCCTACGAGCAGTACTTC
- | - | TRBJ1-2 | TRBV7-9 | CASSPQDSNYGYTF | TGTGCCAGCAGCCCCCAGGACAGTAACTATGGCTACACCTTC
- | - | TRBJ2-7 | TRBV27 | CASSLVGVPAREQYF | TGTGCCAGCAGTTTGGTCGGAGTACCTGCGCGGGAGCAGTACTTC
- | - | TRBJ1-2 | TRBV29-1 | CSGSGTNYGYTF | TGCAGCGGATCCGGGACAAATTATGGCTACACCTTC
- | - | TRBJ1-1 | TRBV5-1 | CASNSGGGGVTEAFF | TGCGCCAGCAACTCGGGCGGGGGAGGAGTGACTGAAGCTTTCTTT
- | - | TRBJ1-3 | TRBV2 | CASSVRRPGVSGNTIYF | TGTGCCAGCAGTGTACGTAGGCCAGGGGTCTCTGGAAACACCATATATTTT
TRBD1 | once | TRBJ1-2 | TRBV5-1 | CASSGGQGGIGYTF | TGCGCCAGCAGCGGAGGACAGGGAGGCATCGGCTACACCTTC
- | - | TRBJ1-2 | TRBV19 | CASSGSGNYGYTF | TGTGCCAGTAGTGGTTCAGGAAACTATGGCTACACCTTC
TRBD2 | - | TRBJ2-3 | TRBV6-4 | CASSASGGATDTQYF | TGTGCCAGCAGTGCTAGCGGGGGGGCCACAGATACGCAGTATTTT
TRBD1 | few | TRBJ2-1 | TRBV27 | CASSLPPGTGGISYNEQFF | TGTGCCAGCAGTTTACCGCCCGGGACAGGTGGGATCTCCTACAATGAGCAGTTCTTC
TRBD2 | - | TRBJ2-3 | TRBV6-5 | CASSTSGGERDTQYF | TGTGCCAGCAGTACCAGCGGGGGGGAGCGGGATACGCAGTATTTT
- | - | TRBJ1-3 | TRBV5-1 | CASQQAITSGNTIYF | TGCGCCAGCCAACAGGCGATAACTTCTGGAAACACCATATATTTT
- | - | TRBJ1-5 | TRBV7-6 | CASSLGVVAGGNQPQHF | TGTGCCAGCAGCTTAGGAGTTGTGGCCGGGGGCAATCAGCCCCAGCATTTT
- | - | TRBJ1-4 | TRBV19 | CASSIGITNEKLFF | TGTGCCAGTAGTATCGGGATAACTAATGAAAAACTGTTTTTT
TRBD2 | few | TRBJ2-7 | TRBV5-1 | CASSLRGDSYEQYF | TGCGCCAGCAGCCTGCGGGGGGACTCCTACGAGCAGTACTTC
TRBD1 | - | TRBJ2-2 | TRBV30 | CAGNRGSAGELFF | TGTGCCGGGAACAGGGGATCGGCCGGGGAGCTGTTTTTT
TRBD1 | - | TRBJ2-1 | TRBV5-4 | CASGETGTGLNEQFF | TGTGCCAGTGGAGAAACGGGGACAGGGCTCAATGAGCAGTTCTTC
- | once | TRBJ2-7 | TRBV6-5 | CASTMDSSSYEQYF | TGTGCCAGCACCATGGACTCGAGCTCCTACGAGCAGTACTTC
- | - | TRBJ1-4 | TRBV7-6 | CASSPTGTTNEKLFF | TGTGCCAGCAGCCCCACAGGGACCACTAATGAAAAACTGTTTTTT
- | - | TRBJ1-4 | TRBV5-5 | CASSLVAGLTNEKLFF | TGTGCCAGCAGCTTGGTAGCGGGCTTGACTAATGAAAAACTGTTTTTT
- | - | TRBJ1-1 | TRBV27 | CASSLRLGILGTEAFF | TGTGCCAGCAGTTTAAGGCTCGGGATACTAGGGACTGAAGCTTTCTTT
TRBD2 | - | TRBJ2-7 | TRBV5-1 | CASSSTSSVAYEQYF | TGCGCCAGCAGCTCGACTAGCAGTGTCGCCTACGAGCAGTACTTC
TRBD1 | once | TRBJ1-5 | TRBV6-5 | CASRRGPNQPQHF | TGTGCCAGCAGAAGGGGGCCCAATCAGCCCCAGCATTTT
- | - | TRBJ2-2 | TRBV27 | CASSITYRASTGELFF | TGTGCCAGCAGTATAACGTACAGGGCGAGTACCGGGGAGCTGTTTTTT
TRBD2 | once | TRBJ2-3 | TRBV29-1 | CSALRRGASTDTQYF | TGCAGCGCTCTAAGGCGGGGGGCGTCCACAGATACGCAGTATTTT
- | few | TRBJ1-1 | TRBV5-1 | CASSLGQPNTEAFF | TGCGCCAGCAGCTTGGGACAACCGAACACTGAAGCTTTCTTT
- | - | TRBJ1-4 | TRBV19 | CASSNIDARGTTNEKLFF | TGTGCCAGTAGTAACATCGACGCGAGGGGGACAACTAATGAAAAACTGTTTTTT
- | - | TRBJ1-1 | TRBV9 | CASSTTSMNTEAFF | TGTGCCAGCAGCACTACCTCGATGAACACTGAAGCTTTCTTT